The clone carrying this TCR beta chain showed up many times. Its antigen remains unknown. MiXCR was run by TCRdb on the 5' RACE reads, yielding one entry per CDR3 protein. The sample holds under 900,000 distinct CDR3 sequences; 9% to 15% are singletons and the top ten take around 1.6%. This entry belongs to a study of identical twins. Overall study findings and caveats: Memory repertoires lacked the insertion deficit that abundant cord blood beta clonotypes showed.

The CDR3 is 18 amino acids. Germline-derived CDR1 and CDR2 are MGHRA and YSYEKL. With 3 bases removed from V and 5 bases from J, the gap between germline ends came to 23 bases. Healthy Caucasians made up all donors. Another study also made use of these data, one on yellow fever vaccine responses in identical twins.

Specimen: PBMCs. The chain recombines TRBV4-1 with TRBJ2-1; maybe TRBD2 (6 bases). The origin of this receptor is a young woman in good health. The CDR3 DNA follows: TGCGCCAGCAGCCAGAGATCGGGGGTTGCCGGGGAGAACAATGAGCAGTTCTTC. Translation gives CASSQRSGVAGENNEQFF.